This is a list of T cell receptor beta chains from one sample in a study of blood T cell repertoires in COVID-19. Assay used: immunoSEQ multiplex PCR; TCRdb lists only in-frame clones, some missing. Of roughly 100,000 clones in the sample, around 79% were seen once. Material: peripheral blood. The receptor source for this set is a man between 65 and 79 years old with active or convalescent COVID-19. The CDR3 runs from the conserved cysteine through the conserved F or W. D genes are given only for firm matches. Rows give clone size only sometimes, using once, few, many, or a class for an expanded clone.

d_gene,v_gene,j_gene,abundance,CDR3nt,CDR3aa
TRBD2,TRBV6-1,TRBJ2-5,-,TGTGCCAGCAGTGAAGGTAGCGGGAGATTTGGAGAGACCCAGTACTTC,CASSEGSGRFGETQYF
-,TRBV6-1,TRBJ1-1,-,TGTGCCAGCAGTGATGTAGACGGGATTTACACTGAAGCTTTCTTT,CASSDVDGIYTEAFF
TRBD2,TRBV3-1/TRBV3-2,TRBJ2-7,-,TGTGCCAGCAGCTTGGGACTAGCGGGAGTATTAGAGCAGTACTTC,CASSLGLAGVLEQYF
TRBD2,TRBV19,TRBJ2-5,-,TGTGCCAGTAGCCCAGGGGCTAGCGGGAGCATAGAGACCCAGTACTTC,CASSPGASGSIETQYF
-,TRBV6-5,TRBJ1-1,-,TGTGCCAGCAGTTACGACAGGTCTACCACTGAAGCTTTCTTT,CASSYDRSTTEAFF
TRBD1,TRBV2,TRBJ1-6,few,TGTGCCAGCAGTGAGCAGACAGGGTACAATTCACCCCTCCACTTT,CASSEQTGYNSPLHF
-,TRBV5-1,TRBJ2-3,once,TGCGCCAGCAGCTTGGCCATAGCCGCTAGCACAGATACGCAGTATTTT,CASSLAIAASTDTQYF
TRBD1,TRBV7-9,TRBJ2-3,-,TGTGCCAGCAGCGGACAGGGGATCACAGATACGCAGTATTTT,CASSGQGITDTQYF
-,TRBV30,TRBJ1-5,once,TGTGCCTGGAGTTTTGACAGGAATCAGCCCCAGCATTTT,CAWSFDRNQPQHF
-,TRBV28,TRBJ2-5,-,TGTGCCAGCAGTTTTGGCGGGGGCGAAGTGACCCAGTACTTC,CASSFGGGEVTQYF
-,TRBV30,TRBJ1-2,-,TGTGCCTGGAGTTCAGGGGTCGGCTACACCTTC,CAWSSGVGYTF
TRBD1,TRBV28,TRBJ2-3,-,TGTGCCAGCAGTTCTCCGGGACAGGGACCAGATACGCAGTATTTT,CASSSPGQGPDTQYF
-,TRBV30,TRBJ1-5,once,TGTGCCTGGTCCCGGGACAACAATCAGCCCCAGCATTTT,CAWSRDNNQPQHF
-,TRBV5-1,TRBJ2-3,-,TGCGCCAGCAGCTTGTGGGGGGGCCATACAGATACGCAGTATTTT,CASSLWGGHTDTQYF
-,TRBV25-1,TRBJ2-3,-,TGTGCCAGCAGTGATTCTGTTCGGGACACAGATACGCAGTATTTT,CASSDSVRDTDTQYF
-,TRBV5-1,TRBJ2-7,-,TGCGCCAGCAGCTTGGCGATTGAGGGCTACGAGCAGTACTTC,CASSLAIEGYEQYF
TRBD1,TRBV23-1,TRBJ1-1,-,TGCGCCAGCAGTCAACTATTTTTGGACAGGGAGGAGGCTGAAGCTTTCTTT,CASSQLFLDREEAEAFF
-,TRBV28,TRBJ1-1,-,TGTGCCAGCAGTTTACCGCCAGGGAACACTGAAGCTTTCTTT,CASSLPPGNTEAFF
TRBD2,TRBV7-3,TRBJ2-3,-,TGTGCCAGCAGCTCCCGGACTAGCGGGGGGCTCACAGATACGCAGTATTTT,CASSSRTSGGLTDTQYF
-,TRBV5-1,TRBJ2-2,-,TGCGCCAGCAGAACAGGGATGAACACCGGGGAGCTGTTTTTT,CASRTGMNTGELFF
-,TRBV11-2,TRBJ2-7,once,TGTGCCAGCAGCCCATTCGACGGGATCTCCGAGCAGTACTTC,CASSPFDGISEQYF
-,TRBV7-3,TRBJ2-1,-,TGTGCCAGCAGCTTGGGGCGGTACAATGAGCAGTTCTTC,CASSLGRYNEQFF
TRBD1,TRBV25-1,TRBJ1-5,-,TGTGCCAGCAGCGGACAGGCAAATCAGCCCCAGCATTTT,CASSGQANQPQHF
-,TRBV4-2,TRBJ1-2,-,TGTGCCAGCAGCCAAGATTACAGGGAAGGCTACACCTTC,CASSQDYREGYTF
-,TRBV28,TRBJ2-7,-,TGTGCCAGCAGTTTGCACAGTTCTACCTACGAGCAGTACTTC,CASSLHSSTYEQYF
-,TRBV10-3,TRBJ1-2,-,TGTGCCATCAGTGGGGGAGAGGGAGGTGGCTACACCTTC,CAISGGEGGGYTF
-,TRBV4-1,TRBJ1-3,-,TGCGCCAGCAGCCAAGTGGTGAGCTTTGCGGGAACTGGAAACACCATATATTTT,CASSQVVSFAGTGNTIYF
-,TRBV7-9,TRBJ1-2,few,TGTGCCAGCAGCTTACCTGGGGGCGCAGATGGCTACACCTTC,CASSLPGGADGYTF
-,TRBV6-1,TRBJ1-2,-,TGTGCCAGCAGTGACCAACACCACTATGGCTACACCTTC,CASSDQHHYGYTF
TRBD1,TRBV3-1/TRBV3-2,TRBJ1-2,-,TGTGCCAGCTGCTGGGACAGCGGAAAGAATGGCTACACCTTC,CASCWDSGKNGYTF
-,TRBV19,TRBJ1-1,few,TGTGCCACCACAGGGTGGGCGAACACTGAAGCTTTCTTT,CATTGWANTEAFF